Given below is one T cell receptor (beta chain) in context. Its binding antigen is unknown. Base qualities are not recorded, but no much larger clone differs from it by a single base. The data were obtained in a study of Tregs in tolerant kidney transplant recipients (dated by TCRdb to between 2018 and 2021). Notes on the research overall: The study used TCRbeta sequencing to identify donor-specific regulatory T cells before combined kidney and bone marrow transplantation, then tracked those cells after transplant. Beyond this particular receptor, the publication reports: PCR primers changed over time for some patients, so nucleotide-level comparison across those patients' samples was not possible. Because the study included only a small number of patients, the results must be confirmed in larger populations and under other immunosuppression protocols. The most biologically relevant and donor-specific TCRbeta repertoire appeared to be identified by expanding Tregs with activated donor B cells. In tolerant patients, the expansion of donor-specific Tregs was greater than global Treg expansion, suggesting that the expansion was antigen-driven rather than nonspecific. Although technical replication error seemed to be minimal, the question of biological reproducibility was not addressed directly.

This sample's time point label indicates: 6 months after combined kidney and bone marrow transplant. Related donors were used in the transplants with nonmyeloablative bone marrow transplantation, and mixed chimerism was transient in the human trials. Unstimulated Tregs (CD4+CD25+CD127-), CD4+ non-Tregs (CD4+CD25-), CD4 and CD8 cells were FACS-sorted from thawed PBMCs. The patients were a few recipients of combined kidney and bone marrow transplants from the ITN036ST trial, and samples were available only for these trial subjects. Healthy control blood was processed by Ficoll density gradient to PBMCs and cryopreserved; patient PBMCs were collected before and after transplant. Genomic DNA was extracted from sorted cells with the QIAGEN DNeasy Blood and Tissue Kit for TCRbeta CDR3 sequencing. High-throughput TCRbeta CDR3 sequencing was carried out commercially through immunoSEQ, with PCR amplification with bias correction and internal controls included. Turning to the authors' computational methods: Unique productive TCRbeta sequences were defined by CDR3 nucleotide sequence where primers matched, otherwise by CDR3 amino acid sequence with Vbeta and Jbeta genes. To correct for sorting error, sequences found in more than one sorted population at a frequency ratio of 2:1 or less were discarded, and the remaining shared sequences were assigned to the population with the higher frequency. A sequence counted as donor-reactive if, in CFSE-low cells, the sequence had a frequency of at least 0.01% and was expanded at least 5-fold compared with unstimulated cells. Repertoire divergence was quantified by Jensen-Shannon divergence using the top 100 TCRbeta sequences ranked by frequency. When a sample had multiple sequencing runs, each run was corrected for sorting error separately and the runs were then pooled. The clones in this table, taken by TCRdb from immuneACCESS, are in-frame only. Not every clone is retained; where verified, under half of the shortfall comes from an unresolved V gene, and the cause of the rest is unknown. The V and J calls and clone size were taken over from that table, and D and trimming were inferred from the DNA. The sample table lists 55,000 to 75,000 clones, more than 75% of them with a count of one. Roughly 4% of the sample belongs to the ten largest clones.

Germline trimming amounts to 6 bases on V and 0 bases on J, with 4 as the count of junction bases outside the gene matches. The CDR3 covers 14 residues, taking in both the cysteine and the phenylalanine. Only the CDR3 portion is preserved as DNA: 42 bases, with reading frame beginning at the first base. CDR1 is given as SQVTM and CDR2 as ANQGSEA, both from the germline V gene. This TCR was sampled from a human patient who received a combined kidney and bone marrow transplant. After a transplant, certain T cells may trace back to the graft donor. The material was CD4+ T cells from blood (PBMCs), obtained 6 months after the transplant. The V and J segments used are TRBV29-1 and TRBJ2-2; 7 central nucleotides agree with TRBD1. The base sequence is TGCAGCGTCCTGACAGGGTCGAACACCGGGGAGCTGTTTTTT. This sequence encodes CSVLTGSNTGELFF.